This T cell receptor (beta chain) came from a study of a mutant IDH1 vaccine in newly diagnosed glioma. Study details: Patients under treatment included about 60% males and about 40% females and had a mean age of approximately 40 years. Every participant had undergone radiotherapy, temozolomide, or both before, and most underwent both.

Produced via immunoSEQ multiplex PCR; TCRdb's table is partial and in-frame only. The table has 45,000 to 60,000 clones, roughly 80% seen once; the top ten hold 1.5% to 2%. Time point meaning: baseline, week 1 (first vaccination visit). The treatment denotes: pre-vaccination baseline after standard-of-care therapy. Newly diagnosed WHO grade 3 or 4 IDH1-mutant, ATRX-lost astrocytomas were identified in the donors. V lost 0 bases, J lost 0 bases, and 7 bases lay in between. The CDR3 sequence is 15 residues long. Germline CDR1 is SGHRS and CDR2 is YFSETQ. The clonotype was recovered from a woman aged 40 to 50 with glioma. The sample in question was PBMCs, obtained from a glioma patient treated with radiotherapy, temozolomide or both. The chain is built from TRBV5-1 and TRBJ1-5; no reliable D call. CDR3 residues: CASSLDGVSNQPQHF. The CDR3 DNA follows: TGCGCCAGCAGCTTGGACGGGGTTAGCAATCAGCCCCAGCATTTT.